Shown below are 7 T cell receptor beta chains from a single sample sequenced in a study of identical twins. One entry per CDR3 protein, called by TCRdb with MiXCR from the 5' RACE reads. The sample comprises about 690,000 distinct CDR3 sequences, 21% of which are singletons, and roughly 4.3% rests with the top ten. These data were likewise used in another study, on T cells expressing NK-cell markers.

Sequencing was done on a sample of PBMCs. The receptors were gathered from a woman aged 18-29 years in good health.

This chain connects TRBV5-1 to TRBJ2-3; D is possibly TRBD2 (5 bases). The CDR3 runs 14 residues. The ends were cut back, 0 bases at V and 4 bases at J, with 9 bases in the middle. The germline V gene encodes CDR1 SGHRS and CDR2 YFSETQ. The CDR3 is CASSLELDADTQYF. As DNA, the CDR3 is TGCGCCAGCAGCTTGGAACTAGACGCAGATACGCAGTATTTT.

The rearrangement links TRBV6-5 to TRBJ1-2; D ambiguous. This CDR3 region has 16 residues. CDR1 and CDR2 from the germline V gene are MNHEY and SVGAGI. V lost 2 bases, J lost 8 bases, and 21 bases lay in between. The CDR3 DNA follows: TGTGCCAGCAGTTACATAATTAGCCCTCCCGAGCGGGGCTACACCTTC. Amino acid sequence: CASSYIISPPERGYTF.

This chain joins TRBV5-1 and TRBJ2-3; D ambiguous. This CDR3 has 15 residues. Trimming took off 2 bases at V and 3 bases at J, with 13 bases between the two ends. Germline V gene data show CDR1 as SGHRS and CDR2 as YFSETQ. The CDR3 is CASSLVGISTDTQYF. The CDR3 bases are TGCGCCAGCAGCTTAGTGGGGATTTCGACAGATACGCAGTATTTT.

The chain links TRBV5-1 to TRBJ1-2; possible D gene TRBD1, 6 bases. The CDR3 totals 15 residues. CDR1 and CDR2 (germline): SGHRS, YFSETQ. V lost 4 bases to trimming and J lost 2 bases, with 15 bases between them. CDR3 sequence: CASSRNAGQNYGYTF. The CDR3 DNA follows: TGCGCCAGCAGCCGAAATGCAGGACAGAACTATGGCTACACCTTC.

This clonotype has ten or more counts. This chain links TRBV12-3 or TRBV12-4 with TRBJ2-3; D may be TRBD2 (6 bases). Trimming left V 3 bases short and J 2 bases short, with 9 bases between. This CDR3 is 14 amino acids long. Here the CDR3 DNA reads TGTGCCAGCAGTTTCGCGGGACCCACAGATACGCAGTATTTT. It is translated as CASSFAGPTDTQYF.

The chain couples TRBV20-1 to TRBJ1-4, with TRBD1 matching over 9 bases. Germline trimming cut 5 bases from V and 5 bases from J; bases unmatched to any gene: 12. Looked up from germline, CDR1 is DFQATT and CDR2 is SNEGSKA (reference sequence). The CDR3 runs to 16 residues. The CDR3 spells CSAFRDRAFGNEKLFF. In nucleotides, the CDR3 is TGCAGTGCTTTCCGGGACAGGGCGTTCGGGAATGAAAAACTGTTTTTT.

This clonotype has a handful of counts. The rearrangement joins TRBV27 to TRBJ1-2; weak D call: TRBD1 (5 bases). The V end was cut by 6 bases, the J end by 6 bases, with 20 bases between. CDR1 and CDR2 from the germline V gene are MNHEY and SMNVEV (reference sequence). The CDR3 has 15 amino acids. The CDR3 DNA sequence: TGTGCCAGCAGCCGAACACCTTGGGACGTCCATGGCTACACCTTC. Residues: CASSRTPWDVHGYTF.